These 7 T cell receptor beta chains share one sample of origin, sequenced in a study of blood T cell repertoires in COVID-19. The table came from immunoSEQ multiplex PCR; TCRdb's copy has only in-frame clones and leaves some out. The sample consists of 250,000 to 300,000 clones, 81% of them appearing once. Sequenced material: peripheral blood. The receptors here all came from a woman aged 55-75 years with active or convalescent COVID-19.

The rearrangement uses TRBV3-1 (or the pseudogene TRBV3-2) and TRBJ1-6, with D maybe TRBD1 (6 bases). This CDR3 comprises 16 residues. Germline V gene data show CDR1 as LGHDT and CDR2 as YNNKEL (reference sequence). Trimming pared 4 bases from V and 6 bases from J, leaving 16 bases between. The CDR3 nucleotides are TGTGCCAGCAGCCCGTTTCTGGGGGCCGGTAATTCACCCCTCCACTTT. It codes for CASSPFLGAGNSPLHF.

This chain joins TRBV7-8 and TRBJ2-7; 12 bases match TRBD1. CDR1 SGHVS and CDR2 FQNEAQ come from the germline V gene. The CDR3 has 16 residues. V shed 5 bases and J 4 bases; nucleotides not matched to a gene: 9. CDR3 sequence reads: CASSPMGQGAVYEQYF. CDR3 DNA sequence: TGTGCCAGCAGCCCGATGGGACAGGGGGCGGTGTACGAGCAGTACTTC.

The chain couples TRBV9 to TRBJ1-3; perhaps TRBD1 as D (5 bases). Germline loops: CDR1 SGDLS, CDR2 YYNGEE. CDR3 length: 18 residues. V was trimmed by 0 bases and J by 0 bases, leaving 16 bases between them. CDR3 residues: CASSVDSGRGISGNTIYF. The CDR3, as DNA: TGTGCCAGCAGCGTAGATTCGGGGCGCGGGATCTCTGGAAACACCATATATTTT.

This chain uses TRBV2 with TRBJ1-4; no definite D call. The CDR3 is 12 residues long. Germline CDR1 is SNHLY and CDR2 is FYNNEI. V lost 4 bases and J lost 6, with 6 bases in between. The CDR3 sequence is CASSAQYEKLFF. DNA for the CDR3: TGTGCCAGCAGTGCCCAATATGAAAAACTGTTTTTT.

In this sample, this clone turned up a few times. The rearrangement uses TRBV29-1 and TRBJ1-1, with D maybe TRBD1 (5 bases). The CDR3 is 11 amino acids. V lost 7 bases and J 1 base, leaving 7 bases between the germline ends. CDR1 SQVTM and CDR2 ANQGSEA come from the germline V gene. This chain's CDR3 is CSGTGNTEAFF. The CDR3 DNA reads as TGCAGCGGTACAGGGAACACTGAAGCTTTCTTT.

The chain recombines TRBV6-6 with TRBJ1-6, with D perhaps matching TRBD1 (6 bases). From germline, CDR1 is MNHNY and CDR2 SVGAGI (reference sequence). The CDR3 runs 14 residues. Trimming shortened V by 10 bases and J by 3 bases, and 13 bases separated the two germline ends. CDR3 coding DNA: TGTGCCATTCAGGGGAGTGTCTATAATTCACCCCTCCACTTT. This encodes CAIQGSVYNSPLHF.

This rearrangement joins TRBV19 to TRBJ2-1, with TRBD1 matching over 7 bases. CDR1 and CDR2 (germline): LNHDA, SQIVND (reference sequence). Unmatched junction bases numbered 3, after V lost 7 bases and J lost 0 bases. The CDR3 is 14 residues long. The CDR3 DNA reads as TGTGCCAGTACCAGACAGGGCTCCTACAATGAGCAGTTCTTC. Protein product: CASTRQGSYNEQFF.